The entry that follows covers one T cell receptor beta chain sequence. Trimming at V came to 3 bases and at J to 9 bases, leaving 6 bases not matched to a gene. The CDR3 contains 14 residues. The V gene's germline CDR1 is SEHNR and CDR2 FQNEAQ (reference sequence). The data derive from a study of blood T cell repertoires in COVID-19. Across the study: Sample material is recorded as cDNA or gDNA derived from T cells, B-cell-depleted T cells, or PBMCs.

Authors' methods: Estimation of nucleated cell counts relied on the amplification of reference gene primers. The method was immunoSEQ multiplex PCR; TCRdb's version includes in-frame clones alone and lacks a portion of them. V, J and clone size were drawn from that table, and D and trimming were deduced from the DNA. The data show 70,000 or so clones, around nine tenths seen once. This chain connects TRBV7-9 to TRBJ2-1; 9 positions agree with TRBD1. The receptor was isolated from a woman aged 18 to 35 with acute or convalescent COVID-19. Source material: peripheral blood. The CDR3 spells CASSFGGQGLEQFF. Written as DNA, the CDR3 is TGTGCCAGCAGCTTTGGGGGACAGGGACTTGAGCAGTTCTTC.